The following is a T cell receptor (beta chain) sequence with its context. The data originate from a study of T cell responses to AZD1222 COVID-19 vaccine. Looked up from germline, CDR1 is MDHEN and CDR2 is SYDVKM. V gave up 2 bases and J gave up 5 bases; unmatched junction bases: 6. The CDR3 is 15 residues long. Only in-frame clones appear in the TCRdb table, and some are missing; sequencing was by immunoSEQ multiplex PCR. This table holds about 150,000 clones, around 87% found once. This sequence was found in an adult who received the AZD1222 COVID-19 vaccine. The sequencing here drew on peripheral blood, taken 28 days after the second AZD1222 dose. The rearrangement uses TRBV28 and TRBJ2-7; 10 bases map to TRBD1. As DNA, the CDR3 is TGTGCCAGCAGTTTAGCGAGGACAGGGGGTAACGAGCAGTACTTC. As protein: CASSLARTGGNEQYF.